This T cell receptor beta chain was observed in a study of response to subunit inactivated influenza vaccine. Whole-study results and caveats: Authors proposed each seasonal influenza vaccination draws in few new T cells.

This CDR3 comprises 17 residues. With V trimmed by 4 bases and J by 0 bases, 6 bases remained unmatched. In this sample, this clonotype turned up a few times. Its antigen is unknown. TCRdb reprocessed the RT-PCR reads with MiXCR, giving one entry per CDR3 protein. The profile shows 650,000 to 850,000 distinct CDR3 sequences, around 13% of them singletons. The starting material was PBMCs from blood, obtained 14 days before vaccination. The rearrangement links TRBV12-3 or TRBV12-4 to TRBJ2-1, with 10 nucleotides matching TRBD2. The TCR sequence derives from a man aged 45 to 65 who received an inactivated influenza vaccine. The CDR3 here is CASSSGLAEGSYNEQFF. CDR3 bases: TGTGCCAGCAGTTCCGGACTAGCGGAGGGCTCCTACAATGAGCAGTTCTTC.